One sample yielded the 21 T cell receptor beta chains listed below, sequenced in a study of Tregs in tolerant kidney transplant recipients. Assay: immunoSEQ multiplex PCR; the TCRdb copy retains only in-frame clones and omits some. The sample data list over 25,000 clones. This specimen was CD8+ T cells from blood, taken before the transplant. The receptor set was obtained from a human donor who received a combined kidney and bone marrow transplant.

A note on this clone: The read terminates 3 residues before the CDR3 end, so the remaining end is supplied by the germline J gene. The chain has TRBV7-6 and TRBJ1-1; a possible D gene is TRBD1 (5 bases). This CDR3 is 13 amino acids long. CDR1 and CDR2 (germline): SGHVS, FNYEAQ. With 5 bases removed from V and 5 bases from J, the gap between germline ends came to 12 bases. CDR3 protein: CASSQDGGTEAFF. The DNA read from the CDR3 is TGTGCCAGCAGCCAGGACGGGGGGACTGAA.

Concerning this clone: The CDR3 end lies 3 residues beyond the end of the read and is filled in from the germline J gene. J is TRBJ1-1 and V is TRBV7-9, with D unresolved. V shed 1 base and J shed 4 bases, with 7 bases lying between them. The CDR3 is 13 residues long. The germline CDR1 and CDR2 sequences are SEHNR and FQNEAQ (reference sequence). This CDR3 is CASSLGRPTEAFF. CDR3 DNA (partial): TGTGCCAGCAGCTTAGGAAGGCCCACTGAA.

As concerns this clone: Coverage ceases 3 residues before the CDR3 finishes, and the germline J gene fills in the end. The rearrangement joins TRBV7-2 to TRBJ2-5; 8 positions agree with TRBD1. From germline, CDR1 is SGHTA and CDR2 FQGNSA. V was clipped by 7 bases and J by 5 bases; unmatched bases: 12. This CDR3 region has 15 residues. CDR3 DNA, as far as it was read: TGTGCCAGCAACACTGCGAGTACAGGGGGGGAGACC. This translates into CASNTASTGGET. The entire CDR3 sequence reads CASNTASTGGETQYF.

As to this clone: The observed sequence ends 3 residues before the CDR3 terminus, with the missing tail filled in from the germline J gene. The V gene is TRBV2, the J gene TRBJ2-7, with D possibly being TRBD1 (6 bases). From germline, CDR1 is SNHLY and CDR2 FYNNEI. This CDR3 spans 13 amino acids. The V end lost 7 bases, the J end lost 2 bases, and 12 bases lay between the germline ends. CDR3 DNA (partial): TGTGCCAGCAAGGGGGTCAGGGCCTACGAG. It encodes CASKGVRAYE. The complete CDR3 protein is CASKGVRAYEQYF.

A note on this clone: The observed sequence ends 3 residues before the CDR3 terminus, with the missing tail filled in from the germline J gene. The V call is TRBV19, the J call TRBJ1-1; 7 positions match TRBD1. Germline V CDR1 and CDR2: LNHDA, SQIVND (reference sequence). This CDR3 has 13 residues. The junction had 3 bases not matched to a gene; V was cut back by 1 base and J by 7 bases. The CDR3 reads CASSIGGQVEAFF. CDR3 DNA, as far as it was read: TGTGCCAGTAGTATAGGTGGACAGGTTGAA. Variable domain in full (rest from reference TRBV19 and TRBJ1-1): DGGITQSPKYLFRKEGQNVTLSCEQNLNHDAMYWYRQDPGQGLRLIYYSQIVNDFQKGDIAEGYSVSREKKESFPLTVTSAQKNPTAFYLCASSIGGQVEAFFGQGTRLTVV.

Points on this clone: The observed sequence ends 3 residues before the CDR3 terminus, with the missing tail filled in from the germline J gene. The rearrangement uses TRBV6-1 and TRBJ1-5; D not certain. V dropped 4 bases and J dropped 4 bases, with 5 bases sitting between them. The CDR3 has 12 amino acids. The germline CDR1 and CDR2 sequences are MNHNS and SASEGT. CDR3 DNA (partial): TGTGCCAGCAGTGGAACAAATCAGCCC. Translating gives CASSGTNQP. The whole CDR3 reads CASSGTNQPQHF.

Note on this clone: The read ends 3 residues shy of where the CDR3 ends; the end is completed using the germline J gene. This rearrangement joins TRBV30 to TRBJ1-3; no clear D. V lost 3 bases and J 6 bases, leaving 9 bases between the germline ends. The CDR3 contains 12 residues. The germline CDR1 and CDR2 sequences are GTSNPN and SVGIG (reference sequence). The covered CDR3 bases are TGTGCCTGGAGCGATCGCGTAAACACC. Translating it yields CAWSDRVNT. The CDR3, in full, reads CAWSDRVNTIYF.

Regarding this clone: The read stops 3 residues short of the end of the CDR3; the missing end is completed from the germline J gene. The V gene is TRBV6-2 or TRBV6-3, the J gene TRBJ2-5; maybe TRBD1 (6 bases). There are 16 residues in the CDR3. From germline, CDR1 is MNHEY and CDR2 SVGEGT. V was clipped by 6 bases and J by 1 base, with 18 bases between them. Here the CDR3 reads CASREALGHLQETQYF. Incomplete CDR3 DNA: TGTGCCAGCAGGGAGGCCTTGGGACACCTCCAAGAGACC.

Regarding this clone: The read comes to an end 3 residues before the CDR3 does, leaving the germline J gene to fill in the end. This chain joins TRBV19 and TRBJ1-2; TRBD1 matches 7 bases. The CDR3 consists of 15 residues. The V and J ends lost 6 bases and 6 bases, in that order; junction bases with no gene match: 13. Germline V gene sequence: CDR1 LNHDA, CDR2 SQIVND (reference sequence). The DNA read from the CDR3 is TGTGCCAGTAGCCTCCCTTGGACAGGTTCGAATGGC. Protein product: CASSLPWTGSNG. The whole CDR3 protein reads CASSLPWTGSNGYTF.

Points on this clone: With the read ending 3 residues before the CDR3 end, the germline J gene is used to fill in that end. The chain links TRBV11-2 to TRBJ2-1, with no clear D. Per germline, CDR1 SGHAT and CDR2 FQNNGV. The V and J ends lost 5 bases and 6 bases respectively, with 11 bases between them. The CDR3 has 13 residues. The CDR3 spells CASSPPGFNEQFF. The sequenced part of the CDR3 DNA is TGTGCCAGCAGCCCTCCGGGTTTCAATGAG.

About this clone itself: The CDR3 end falls 3 residues outside the read, so it is completed with the germline J gene. The V and J genes are TRBV7-6 and TRBJ2-7; 7 nucleotides align to TRBD1. CDR1 is SGHVS and CDR2 is FNYEAQ in the germline V gene. The V and J ends lost 5 bases and 3 bases, in that order; junction bases with no gene match: 4. This CDR3 contains 13 residues. Partial CDR3 DNA: TGTGCCAGCAGCAACCGGGACAGCTACGAG. It specifies CASSNRDSYE. The entire CDR3 is CASSNRDSYEQYF.

To note about this clone: Coverage ceases 3 residues before the CDR3 finishes, and the germline J gene fills in the end. The genes are TRBV13 and TRBJ2-7, with TRBD1 matching over 10 bases. Germline values: CDR1 PRHDT, CDR2 FYEKMQ (reference sequence). V shed 5 bases and J 2 bases; nucleotides not matched to a gene: 3. The CDR3 consists of 14 residues. The CDR3 is CASSPGTGAYEQYF. CDR3 DNA, as far as it was read: TGTGCCAGCAGCCCAGGGACAGGGGCCTACGAG.

The DNA read from the CDR3 is TGTGCCGTTATAGCGGGAGGGGAGAATGAG. It encodes CAVIAGGENE. The CDR3 as a whole reads CAVIAGGENEQFF. V and J are TRBV7-9 and TRBJ2-1, with 11 bases identical to TRBD2. The CDR3 goes on 3 residues after the read ends, and that part is filled in from the germline J gene. The CDR3 is made up of 13 amino acids. Germline V CDR1 and CDR2: SEHNR, FQNEAQ (reference sequence). The ends lost 11 bases at V and 7 bases at J; junction bases unmatched: 7.

CDR3: CACLGGYEQFF. The CDR3 bases that were read are TGTGCCTGTCTCGGGGGATATGAG. This sequence joins TRBV7-9 and TRBJ2-1; tentatively, D is TRBD2 (6 bases). The CDR3 goes on 3 residues after the read ends, and that part is filled in from the germline J gene. With 11 bases removed from V and 8 bases from J, the gap between germline ends came to 13 bases. The CDR3 has 11 residues. Germline values: CDR1 SEHNR, CDR2 FQNEAQ (reference sequence).

Worth noting for this clone: Coverage ceases 3 residues before the CDR3 finishes, and the germline J gene fills in the end. V is TRBV7-9 and J is TRBJ1-1, with D tentatively TRBD1 (6 bases). CDR1 and CDR2 (germline): SEHNR, FQNEAQ (reference sequence). This CDR3 region has 13 residues. The CDR3 is CASSFSSAGDAFF. The sequenced part of the CDR3 DNA is TGTGCCAGCAGTTTTAGCAGTGCAGGGGAC.

As for this clone: The read ends 3 residues before the CDR3 terminus; that terminus is restored from the germline J gene. The rearrangement links TRBV5-5 to TRBJ1-1, with D possibly TRBD1 on 5 matching bases. CDR3 length: 13 amino acids. The germline V gene encodes CDR1 SGHKS and CDR2 YYEKEE (reference sequence). V was shortened by 2 bases and J by 7 bases, with 12 bases between the two germline ends. The covered CDR3 bases are TGTGCCAGCAGCTTTAGTCAGGGAGGTGAA. It encodes CASSFSQGGE. The CDR3 in full is CASSFSQGGEAFF.

A word on this clone: Read sequence stops 3 residues before the CDR3 end, and the germline J gene provides the missing end. V gene TRBV19 combines with J gene TRBJ2-4; no reliable D call. The CDR3 contains 11 residues. Germline CDR1 and CDR2: LNHDA and SQIVND (reference sequence). The germline V and J ends were trimmed by 5 bases and 6 bases, with 5 bases remaining between them. The sequenced part of the CDR3 DNA is TGTGCCAGTAGTGGCGGAAACATT. Translated, it gives CASSGGNI. Given in full, the CDR3 is CASSGGNIQYF. The entire variable domain, with the rest obtained from reference TRBV19 and TRBJ2-4, is as follows: DGGITQSPKYLFRKEGQNVTLSCEQNLNHDAMYWYRQDPGQGLRLIYYSQIVNDFQKGDIAEGYSVSREKKESFPLTVTSAQKNPTAFYLCASSGGNIQYFGAGTRLSVL.

The DNA read from the CDR3 is TGTGCCAGCAGCTTCCAACAGGGGGTTAACGAG. Residues: CASSFQQGVNE. The complete CDR3 reads CASSFQQGVNEQYF. V gene TRBV5-5 combines with J gene TRBJ2-7; 8 bases fit TRBD1. The CDR3 extends 3 residues past the end of the read, so its final part is completed from the germline J gene. The CDR3 has 14 residues. The V gene's germline CDR1 is SGHKS and CDR2 YYEKEE (reference sequence). The junction had 6 bases not matched to a gene; V was cut back by 2 bases and J by 5 bases.

Comments on this clone: The read gets to within 3 residues of the CDR3 end, and the germline J gene fills in the rest. The gene calls are TRBV5-6 and TRBJ1-6; TRBD1 agrees at 7 bases. This CDR3 is 15 amino acids long. Germline V CDR1 and CDR2: SGHDT, YYEEEE. The CDR3 bases that were read are TGTGCCAGCAGCACCGGACAGGCCCCTATTGAGGCC. This sequence encodes CASSTGQAPIEA. The entire CDR3 protein is CASSTGQAPIEALHF.

CDR3 bases read: TGTGCCAGCAGTGCCCCTGGACTAGCGGTAAACAATGAG. Protein: CASSAPGLAVNNE. The entire CDR3 is CASSAPGLAVNNEQFF. J is TRBJ2-1 and V is TRBV2, with TRBD2 identical over 10 bases. Coverage ceases 3 residues before the CDR3 finishes, and the germline J gene fills in the end. The CDR3 runs 16 residues. Germline trimming cut 4 bases from V and 5 bases from J; bases unmatched to any gene: 8. Germline V gene data show CDR1 as SNHLY and CDR2 as FYNNEI. Supplemented by reference TRBV2 and TRBJ2-1, the full variable domain reads EPEVTQTPSHQVTQMGQEVILRCVPISNHLYFYWYRQILGQKVEFLVSFYNNEISEKSEIFDDQFSVERPDGSNFTLKIRSTKLEDSAMYFCASSAPGLAVNNEQFFGPGTRLTVL.

Comments on this clone: Sequencing ends 3 residues short of the CDR3 end; the germline J gene provides the rest. This rearrangement joins TRBV2 to TRBJ2-1; 11 nucleotides match TRBD2. The CDR3 extends over 14 amino acids. The V gene end was trimmed by 8 bases and the J gene end by 4 bases; junction bases not matched to a gene: 4. CDR1 and CDR2 (germline): SNHLY, FYNNEI. The covered CDR3 bases are TGTGCCAGCTCTACTAGCGGGGGTTACAATGAG. This translates into CASSTSGGYNE. The full CDR3 protein reads CASSTSGGYNEQFF.